Reported below is one T cell receptor beta chain. These data belong to a study of blood T cell repertoires in COVID-19. Study-wide context: Material from acute and convalescent COVID-19 was sourced from the United States, Italy and Spain. T cells, B-cell-depleted T cells, or PBMCs supplied cDNA or gDNA.

The germline gives CDR1 SGHNT, CDR2 YYREEE (reference sequence). The CDR3 spans 12 residues. Trimming cost V 3 bases and J 6 bases, with 10 bases left between them. Per the original data handling: Researchers report that nucleated cell counts were estimated from reference gene primer amplification. Libraries were prepared by immunoSEQ multiplex PCR; TCRdb keeps only in-frame clonotypes and omits some of them. V, J and clone size derive from that table, while D and trimming were established from the DNA sequence. The table lists approximately 100,000 clones, approximately 85% of them singletons, with approximately 13% in the top ten.

This clonotype was sampled from a human donor in a cohort sampled during active COVID-19. Sequences were obtained from peripheral blood. The chain carries TRBV5-4 and TRBJ2-7, with D possibly being TRBD1 (5 bases). CDR3 in DNA: TGTGCCAGCAGCTCCCCAGGGTCCGAGCAGTACTTC. Its translation: CASSSPGSEQYF.